What follows are 31 T cell receptor beta chains derived from one specimen sequenced in a study of blood T cell repertoires in COVID-19. Repertoires were generated with immunoSEQ multiplex PCR, while TCRdb's copy carries only in-frame clones and drops some. Among about 150,000 clones listed, over 70% were seen once. The material sequenced was peripheral blood. These receptors were obtained from a man aged 55 to 70 with acute or convalescent COVID-19.

The chain is built from TRBV30 and TRBJ2-5; 9 bases are shared with TRBD1. This CDR3 has 15 amino acids. From germline, CDR1 is GTSNPN and CDR2 SVGIG (reference sequence). V was clipped by 3 bases and J by 6 bases; unmatched bases: 11. The CDR3 region is CAWSNRGQNRKTQYF. The CDR3 nucleotides read TGTGCCTGGAGCAACAGGGGGCAAAATCGGAAGACCCAGTACTTC.

This clone was seen once. The chain links TRBV7-6 to TRBJ1-3, with a weak D call TRBD1 (5 bases). Germline V lookup: CDR1 SGHVS, CDR2 FNYEAQ. V gave up 1 base and J gave up 1 base, with 11 bases separating them. CDR3 length equals 16 residues. The CDR3 loop reads CASSLGRRESGNTIYF. Written as DNA, the CDR3 is TGTGCCAGCAGCTTAGGTCGCAGGGAATCTGGAAACACCATATATTTT.

The V gene is TRBV24-1, the J gene TRBJ1-4; TRBD1 agrees at 7 bases. The CDR3 extends over 16 amino acids. Germline CDR1 and CDR2: KGHDR and SFDVKD. With 12 bases clipped from V and 4 bases from J, the junction kept 16 bases outside the gene matches. CDR3 sequence: CAGCGPTGRRNEKLFF. CDR3 nucleotides: TGTGCCGGCTGCGGACCGACAGGGAGGCGTAATGAAAAACTGTTTTTT.

This chain links TRBV6-5 with TRBJ1-4; 9 nucleotides line up with TRBD1. Germline CDR1 and CDR2: MNHEY and SVGAGI. There are 15 residues in the CDR3. The junction had 2 bases not matched to a gene; V was cut back by 5 bases and J by 1 base. CDR3 in amino acids: CASSPGQGTNEKLFF. CDR3 in DNA: TGTGCCAGCAGTCCGGGACAGGGAACTAATGAAAAACTGTTTTTT.

Regarding this clone: One end of the junction varies from germline; a read error may be responsible. The chain employs TRBV2 and TRBJ1-4, with D possibly TRBD1 on 6 matching bases. Germline loops: CDR1 SNHLY, CDR2 FYNNEI. The CDR3 spans 14 residues. The CDR3 DNA sequence: TGTGCCAGCAGCGAAGACAGGCTCTTCGAAAAACTGTTTTTT. Encoded protein: CASSEDRLFEKLFF.

CDR3 loop: CASSDKDRGRVSNQPQHF. The DNA of the CDR3 is TGTGCCAGCAGTGACAAGGACAGGGGGCGAGTTAGCAATCAGCCCCAGCATTTT. This chain joins TRBV6-1 and TRBJ1-5; 11 bases match TRBD1. V was clipped by 3 bases and J by 0 bases; unmatched bases: 7. CDR1 is MNHNS, CDR2 SASEGT, per germline. CDR3 length: 18 amino acids.

The CDR3 protein is CASSLLRGYDTGELFF. In nucleotides, the CDR3 is TGTGCCAGCAGCTTGCTGCGGGGATATGACACCGGGGAGCTGTTTTTT. This rearrangement joins TRBV5-6 to TRBJ2-2, with TRBD2 as a possible D gene (6 bases). Germline CDR1 is SGHDT and CDR2 is YYEEEE. This CDR3 is built from 16 residues. V was trimmed by 1 base and J by 3 bases, leaving 13 bases between them.

The CDR3 sequence is CASRGLAGGTNTGELFF. For the CDR3, the DNA is TGTGCCAGCCGAGGACTAGCGGGGGGTACGAACACCGGGGAGCTGTTTTTT. The chain joins TRBV6-4 to TRBJ2-2; 14 nucleotides agree with TRBD2. The V gene end was trimmed by 8 bases and the J gene end by 0 bases; junction bases not matched to a gene: 5. Germline-derived CDR1 and CDR2 are MRHNA and SNTAGT. The CDR3 is 17 residues long.

The J gene is TRBJ2-5, the V gene TRBV11-2; 9 bases are a match to TRBD2. J lost 9 bases, V lost 4 bases, and 6 bases had no gene match. The germline V gene has CDR1 SGHAT and CDR2 FQNNGV. This CDR3 has 13 amino acids. In nucleotides, the CDR3 is TGTGCCAGCAGCTATAGCGGGGGTTGGCCCCAGTACTTC. It codes for CASSYSGGWPQYF.

This clone was seen a single time. The CDR3 DNA follows: TGTGCCAGCAGCTTAGGAGTTCGCTCCTACGAGCAGTACTTC. Encoded protein: CASSLGVRSYEQYF. The chain links TRBV11-1 to TRBJ2-7; no definite D call. The CDR3 is 14 amino acids. Germline V gene lookup returns CDR1 SGHAT and CDR2 FQDESV (reference sequence). Between the trimmed V and J ends, which lost 1 base and 0 bases, there was a span of 7 bases.

The chain employs TRBV6-7 and TRBJ2-5; TRBD2 is a possible D gene (6 bases). TRBV6-7 is identified as an open reading frame with a role that is uncertain. Trimming removed 2 bases at V and 4 bases at J, with 20 bases between. The length of the CDR3 is 17 residues. CDR3 in DNA: TGTGCCAGCAGTTACCCGGGGTTGGGCGGGGTTCTAGAGACCCAGTACTTC. Its protein is CASSYPGLGGVLETQYF.

This chain joins TRBV14 and TRBJ2-5; D perhaps matches TRBD1 (6 bases). V was trimmed by 0 bases and J by 3 bases, leaving 11 bases between them. The germline CDR1 and CDR2 sequences are SGHDN and FVKESK. The length of the CDR3 is 15 residues. CDR3 protein: CASSQDQGSKETQYF. The DNA of the CDR3 is TGTGCCAGCAGCCAAGACCAGGGGTCTAAAGAGACCCAGTACTTC.

This chain links TRBV7-2 with TRBJ2-5; TRBD2 matches at 9 bases. J lost 5 bases, V lost 4 bases, and 11 bases had no gene match. The CDR3 consists of 16 residues. In germline, CDR1 is SGHTA, CDR2 FQGNSA. This CDR3 reads CASSSSFAGGRETQYF. CDR3 DNA sequence: TGTGCCAGCAGCTCCTCTTTTGCGGGGGGGCGGGAGACCCAGTACTTC.

The gene calls are TRBV19 and TRBJ2-2; 8 positions match TRBD1. The CDR3 length is 16 residues. J was trimmed by 5 bases and V by 7 bases; bases with no gene match: 12. Germline V CDR1 and CDR2: LNHDA, SQIVND (reference sequence). CDR3: CASNRGTGGQTGELFF. The CDR3 nucleotides read TGTGCCAGTAACCGCGGAACAGGGGGTCAAACCGGGGAGCTGTTTTTT.

This sequence joins TRBV24-1 and TRBJ1-5; D is uncertain. CDR3 length equals 14 residues. The V and J ends lost 3 bases and 2 bases respectively, with 7 bases between them. The germline V gene has CDR1 KGHDR and CDR2 SFDVKD. The CDR3 region is CATSDISGNQPQHF. The CDR3 DNA follows: TGTGCCACCAGTGATATTTCGGGCAATCAGCCCCAGCATTTT.

This sequence joins TRBV5-1 and TRBJ2-2; D may be TRBD1 (6 bases). The germline V gene encodes CDR1 SGHRS and CDR2 YFSETQ. This CDR3 has 15 amino acids. Trimming took off 0 bases at V and 3 bases at J, with 9 bases between the two ends. The CDR3 region is CASSLDRVDTGELFF. In nucleotides, the CDR3 is TGCGCCAGCAGCTTGGACAGGGTTGACACCGGGGAGCTGTTTTTT.

This chain joins TRBV19 and TRBJ2-7, with 10 bases matching TRBD1. CDR3 length equals 15 residues. Germline CDR1 reads LNHDA; CDR2 reads SQIVND (reference sequence). V gave up 5 bases and J gave up 3 bases; unmatched junction bases: 7. CDR3 loop: CASSGPGTGVYEQYF. The CDR3 DNA follows: TGTGCCAGTAGTGGCCCCGGGACAGGGGTCTACGAGCAGTACTTC.

The V gene is TRBV6-5, the J gene TRBJ1-6; TRBD1 matches at 7 bases. CDR3 size: 14 residues. V was clipped by 8 bases and J by 9 bases; unmatched bases: 10. Germline V gene sequence: CDR1 MNHEY, CDR2 SVGAGI. The CDR3 sequence is CASYDRDWGSPLHF. The DNA of the CDR3 is TGTGCCAGCTATGACAGGGATTGGGGTTCACCCCTCCACTTT.

This clone was recorded a few times. CDR3 coding DNA: TGCGCCAGCAGCCCGGAGGGCCCGGCAGATACGCAGTATTTT. It codes for CASSPEGPADTQYF. This rearrangement joins TRBV10-2 to TRBJ2-3; D is possibly TRBD2 (6 bases). V lost 6 bases, J lost 4 bases, and 14 bases lay in between. Per the germline V gene, CDR1 is WSHSY and CDR2 is SAAADI. The CDR3 extends over 14 amino acids.

The genes are TRBV18 and TRBJ2-3; D is uncertain. This CDR3 has 13 residues. Trimming took off 2 bases at V and 5 bases at J, with 8 bases between the two ends. CDR1 KGHSH and CDR2 LQKENI come from the germline V gene. As DNA, the CDR3 is TGTGCCAGCTCACCAGGTAGTGGAGATACGCAGTATTTT. It yields the protein CASSPGSGDTQYF.

The J gene is TRBJ1-2, the V gene TRBV28; maybe TRBD1 (5 bases). Trimming took 2 bases from V and 2 from J, leaving 9 bases between them. The germline V gene encodes CDR1 MDHEN and CDR2 SYDVKM. CDR3 length: 14 residues. CDR3 residues: CASSLETVNYGYTF. The CDR3, as DNA: TGTGCCAGCAGTTTAGAGACAGTCAACTATGGCTACACCTTC.

V is TRBV7-2 and J is TRBJ1-5; 10 nucleotides match TRBD1. This CDR3 comprises 15 residues. V shed 4 bases, J shed 3 bases, and the junction held 3 bases outside the gene matches. Germline lookup yields CDR1 SGHTA and CDR2 FQGNSA. Written as DNA, the CDR3 is TGTGCCAGCAGCTCGGGACAGGGGTTCAATCAGCCCCAGCATTTT. Translation: CASSSGQGFNQPQHF.

The chain joins TRBV5-6 to TRBJ2-2, with no clear D. V shed 0 bases and J shed 6 bases, with 6 bases lying between them. This CDR3 has 13 amino acids. Germline loops: CDR1 SGHDT, CDR2 YYEEEE. Written as DNA, the CDR3 is TGTGCCAGCAGCTTGGTTGGGCCCGGGGAGCTGTTTTTT. Translating it yields CASSLVGPGELFF.

The CDR3: CASRKDRVLHRYGYTF. In DNA form, the CDR3 reads TGTGCCAGCAGGAAAGACAGGGTTCTGCATAGGTATGGCTACACCTTC. The chain combines TRBV28 with TRBJ1-2, with 7 bases fitting TRBD1. This CDR3 has 16 residues. Germline V gene lookup returns CDR1 MDHEN and CDR2 SYDVKM. The J segment lost 5 bases and the V segment lost 6 bases, leaving 15 bases of the junction unmatched.

CDR3 DNA sequence: TGTGCCAGCAGCCAAGACGGAGGGTCGAAGGGTGGAAACACCATATATTTT. Residues: CASSQDGGSKGGNTIYF. The chain employs TRBV4-2 and TRBJ1-3; no reliable D call. V was shortened by 0 bases and J by 3 bases, with 15 bases between the two germline ends. CDR1 LGHNA and CDR2 YNFKEQ come from the germline V gene. The CDR3 totals 17 residues.

The chain is built from TRBV6-5 and TRBJ2-2, with 10 bases fitting TRBD2. The CDR3 consists of 16 residues. Trimming at V came to 4 bases and at J to 3 bases, leaving 5 bases not matched to a gene. Looked up from germline, CDR1 is MNHEY and CDR2 is SVGAGI. For the CDR3, the DNA is TGTGCCAGCAGTTCCCGGACTAGCGGTTACACCGGGGAGCTGTTTTTT. It is translated as CASSSRTSGYTGELFF.

This clone has just one count. The genes are TRBV18 and TRBJ2-5; 8 bases match TRBD1. Germline-derived CDR1 and CDR2 are KGHSH and LQKENI. The CDR3 consists of 15 residues. The V segment lost 0 bases and the J segment 7 bases; nucleotides outside the gene matches: 7. This CDR3 reads CASSPPDRVKRTQYF. DNA for the CDR3: TGTGCCAGCTCACCACCGGACAGGGTTAAACGGACCCAGTACTTC.

The sample holds a few counts of this clone. The chain is built from TRBV9 and TRBJ1-6; maybe TRBD1 (6 bases). The germline V and J ends were trimmed by 3 bases and 10 bases, with 14 bases remaining between them. CDR1 is SGDLS, CDR2 YYNGEE, per germline. This CDR3 contains 14 residues. CDR3 nucleotide sequence: TGTGCCAGCAGCGAGGGGGGGACGGGGTCACCCCTCCACTTT. It translates to CASSEGGTGSPLHF. Variable domain in full (rest from reference TRBV9 and TRBJ1-6): DSGVTQTPKHLITATGQRVTLRCSPRSGDLSVYWYQQSLDQGLQFLIQYYNGEERAKGNILERFSAQQFPDLHSELNLSSLELGDSALYFCASSEGGTGSPLHFGNGTRLTVT.

The CDR3 region is CASSLTGDPSRAMLFF. The CDR3 nucleotides read TGTGCCAGCAGCTTGACAGGGGACCCCTCGCGGGCGATGCTGTTCTTC. The rearrangement links TRBV7-2 to TRBJ2-1, with 8 nucleotides matching TRBD1. Trimming took 3 bases from V and 15 from J; bases not matched to a gene: 19. CDR3 length: 16 residues. Germline CDR1 SGHTA, CDR2 FQGNSA.

V usage is TRBV19 and J usage is TRBJ1-2; 9 nucleotides align to TRBD1. Germline V CDR1 and CDR2: LNHDA, SQIVND (reference sequence). With V trimmed by 7 bases and J by 2 bases, 11 bases remained unmatched. The CDR3 loop spans 16 amino acids. The CDR3 reads CASKDNWTGDNYGYTF. The CDR3 bases are TGTGCCAGTAAAGACAACTGGACAGGGGACAACTATGGCTACACCTTC.

This chain connects TRBV24-1 to TRBJ2-2; 8 nucleotides line up with TRBD1. Germline CDR1 and CDR2: KGHDR and SFDVKD. The trim removed 4 bases at V and 10 bases at J, leaving 7 bases unmatched. This CDR3 spans 14 amino acids. The CDR3 bases are TGTGCCACCAGTGAATCAGGGGGCCACCAGGAGCTGTTTTTT. Translating it yields CATSESGGHQELFF.